This entry features one TCR beta chain sequence. Its antigen is currently unknown. The data derive from a study of response to subunit inactivated influenza vaccine. Points from the study as a whole: A suggestion made by the authors is that each seasonal influenza vaccination recruits few new T cells.

In TCRdb, the RT-PCR reads were re-called with MiXCR into one record per CDR3 protein. Here the sample spans fewer than 700,000 distinct CDR3 sequences, 10% to 15% being singletons. The CDR3 spans 15 residues. V lost 2 bases and J lost 7, with 12 bases in between. The germline V gene encodes CDR1 SGHAT and CDR2 FQDESV (reference sequence). The chain links TRBV11-1 to TRBJ1-6; unclear D gene. The clonotype comes from a middle-aged man who received an inactivated influenza vaccine. Material: PBMCs from blood, obtained 40 to 50 days after vaccination. The CDR3 DNA is TGTGCCAGCAGCTTAACCGGGAGCGCGAATTCACCCCTCCACTTT. It codes for CASSLTGSANSPLHF.